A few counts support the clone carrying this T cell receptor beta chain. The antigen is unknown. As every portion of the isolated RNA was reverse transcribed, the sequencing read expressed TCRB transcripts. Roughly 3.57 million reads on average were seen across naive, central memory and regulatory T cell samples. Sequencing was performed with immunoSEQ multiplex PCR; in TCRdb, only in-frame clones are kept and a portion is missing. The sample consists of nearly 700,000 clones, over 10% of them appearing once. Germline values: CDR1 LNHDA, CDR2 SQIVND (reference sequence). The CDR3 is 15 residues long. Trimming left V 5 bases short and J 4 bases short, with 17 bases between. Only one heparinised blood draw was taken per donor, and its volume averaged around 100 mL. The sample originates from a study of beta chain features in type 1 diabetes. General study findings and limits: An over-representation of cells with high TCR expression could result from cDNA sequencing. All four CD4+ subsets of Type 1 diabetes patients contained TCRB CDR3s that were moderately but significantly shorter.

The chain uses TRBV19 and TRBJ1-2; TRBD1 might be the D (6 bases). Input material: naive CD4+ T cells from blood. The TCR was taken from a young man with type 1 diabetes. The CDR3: CASSPSGGGGYGYTF. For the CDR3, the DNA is TGTGCCAGTAGTCCCTCGGGAGGGGGAGGCTATGGCTACACCTTC.